A single sample gave rise to the 5 T cell receptor beta chains below, sequenced in a study of Graves' ophthalmopathy and Graves' hyperthyroidism. Using RNA transcripts, the TCR beta CDR3 regions were amplified. HTBI-primed RT-PCR formed the first round, and a multiplex PCR formed the second. In TCRdb, the multiplex PCR reads were re-called with MiXCR into one record per CDR3 protein. Among 170,000 or so distinct CDR3 sequences listed, over 35% were seen once. The sample consisted of peripheral blood. The receptors derive from a woman aged 40 to 50 with Graves' ophthalmopathy.

This clonotype was detected once. This sequence joins TRBV6-2 or TRBV6-3 and TRBJ1-5, with TRBD1 as a possible D gene (6 bases). Germline values: CDR1 MNHEY, CDR2 SVGEGT. The V end lost 8 bases, the J end lost 5 bases, and 16 bases lay between the germline ends. This CDR3 contains 14 residues. The CDR3 sequence is CASRTATPDQPQHF. The CDR3 DNA reads TGTGCCAGCCGGACAGCCACCCCAGATCAGCCCCAGCATTTT.

This clonotype was observed at least ten times. The V call is TRBV28, the J call TRBJ1-1, with no clear D. V dropped 1 base and J dropped 4 bases, with 13 bases sitting between them. This CDR3 has 15 amino acids. The germline V gene encodes CDR1 MDHEN and CDR2 SYDVKM. CDR3 sequence (DNA): TGTGCCAGCAGTTTATCTTGGGGTGTGGTCACTGAAGCTTTCTTT. Its protein is CASSLSWGVVTEAFF.

Many counts were recorded for this clonotype. This chain joins TRBV29-1 and TRBJ1-6; D gene unclear. The V end lost 1 base, the J end lost 8 bases, and 9 bases lay between the germline ends. This CDR3 contains 13 residues. CDR1 and CDR2 (germline): SQVTM, ANQGSEA. The DNA of the CDR3 is TGCAGCGTTGAAGTGACTCGGGATTCACCCCTCCACTTT. It specifies CSVEVTRDSPLHF. Supplemented by reference TRBV29-1 and TRBJ1-6, the full variable domain reads SAVISQKPSRDICQRGTSLTIQCQVDSQVTMMFWYRQQPGQSLTLIATANQGSEATYESGFVIDKFPISRPNLTFSTLTVSNMSPEDSSIYLCSVEVTRDSPLHFGNGTRLTVT.

V usage is TRBV12-3 or TRBV12-4 and J usage is TRBJ1-1, with D possibly being TRBD1 (5 bases). Trimming removed 1 base from V and 7 bases from J, with 10 bases in between. The CDR3 totals 13 residues. The CDR3 reads CASSLGGANEAFF. CDR3 bases: TGTGCCAGCAGTTTAGGCGGGGCCAATGAAGCTTTCTTT.

This clonotype was observed many times. V usage is TRBV11-3 and J usage is TRBJ2-2; maybe TRBD1 (6 bases). Germline loops: CDR1 SGHNT, CDR2 YENEEA. CDR3 length: 15 residues. Trimming cost V 1 base and J 4 bases, with 10 bases left between them. For the CDR3, the DNA is TGTGCCAGCAGCTTAGGACAGGCGGGCACCGGGGAGCTGTTTTTT. It codes for CASSLGQAGTGELFF.